This T cell receptor beta chain appears in the sequencing data of a study of cytomegalovirus exposure and HLA in healthy donors. Study details: A previous analysis identified 95 million to 120 million unique TCR beta sequences derived from about 180 million T cells.

The PCR had 60 Vbeta and 13 Jbeta primers. Measured with immunoSEQ multiplex PCR; TCRdb has only the in-frame clones, and not every one. The table shows about 70,000 clones, with roughly 70% occurring only once. Of note for this clone: Its antigen is unknown.

Germline V gives CDR1 MGHRA, CDR2 YSYEKL. The CDR3 runs to 14 residues. The germline V and J ends were trimmed by 4 bases and 4 bases, with 12 bases remaining between them. Findings and caveats of the study: Prior analysis indicated that the majority of TCR beta V segments exhibited productivity approximately 87% or approximately 30% of the time. What TCR beta sequences reportedly achieved was accurate prediction of HLA-A and HLA-B alleles in most subjects.

Sequenced input: PBMCs. The chain employs TRBV4-1 and TRBJ2-3; maybe TRBD1 (5 bases). The receptor was isolated from a woman aged 25 to 39 in good health and CMV-seronegative. CDR3 sequence: CASSPWTIPDTQYF. The CDR3 nucleotides are TGCGCCAGCAGCCCTTGGACAATCCCAGATACGCAGTATTTT.